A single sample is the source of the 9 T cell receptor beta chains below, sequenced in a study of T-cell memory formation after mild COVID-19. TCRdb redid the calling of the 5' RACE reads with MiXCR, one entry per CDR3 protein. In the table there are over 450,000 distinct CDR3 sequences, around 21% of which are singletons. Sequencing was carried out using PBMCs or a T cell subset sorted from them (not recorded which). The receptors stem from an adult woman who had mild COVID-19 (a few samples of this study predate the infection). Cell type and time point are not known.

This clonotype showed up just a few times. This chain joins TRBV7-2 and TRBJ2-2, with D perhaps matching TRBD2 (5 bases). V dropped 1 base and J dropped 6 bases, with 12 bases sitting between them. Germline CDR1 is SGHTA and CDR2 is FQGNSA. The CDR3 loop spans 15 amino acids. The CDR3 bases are TGTGCCAGCAGCTTAGTGCCGGGAAGCGCCGGGGAGCTGTTTTTT. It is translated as CASSLVPGSAGELFF.

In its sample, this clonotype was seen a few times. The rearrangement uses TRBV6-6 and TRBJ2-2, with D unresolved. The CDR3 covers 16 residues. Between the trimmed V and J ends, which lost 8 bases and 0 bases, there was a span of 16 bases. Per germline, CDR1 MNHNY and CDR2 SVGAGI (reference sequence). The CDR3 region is CASSFWGGANTGELFF. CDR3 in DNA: TGTGCCAGCTCCTTCTGGGGTGGCGCGAACACCGGGGAGCTGTTTTTT.

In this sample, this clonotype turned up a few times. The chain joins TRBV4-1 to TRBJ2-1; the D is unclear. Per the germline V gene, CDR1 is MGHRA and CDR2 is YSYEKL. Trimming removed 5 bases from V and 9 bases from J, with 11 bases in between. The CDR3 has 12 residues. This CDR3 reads CASSSAGSEQFF. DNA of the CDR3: TGCGCCAGCAGCTCGGCTGGAAGTGAGCAGTTCTTC.

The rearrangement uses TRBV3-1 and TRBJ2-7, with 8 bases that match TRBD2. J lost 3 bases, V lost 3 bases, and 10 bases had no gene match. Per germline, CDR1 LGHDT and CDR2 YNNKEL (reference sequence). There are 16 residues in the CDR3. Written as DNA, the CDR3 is TGTGCCAGCAGCCATGCCCCGGGAGGGCTCCGCTACGAGCAGTACTTC. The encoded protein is CASSHAPGGLRYEQYF.

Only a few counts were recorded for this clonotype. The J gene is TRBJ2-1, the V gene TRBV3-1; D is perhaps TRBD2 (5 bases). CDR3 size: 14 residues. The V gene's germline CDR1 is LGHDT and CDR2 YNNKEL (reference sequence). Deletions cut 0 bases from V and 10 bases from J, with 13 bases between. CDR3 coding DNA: TGTGCCAGCAGCCAAGATCGGGTAGCGAGGGAGCAGTTCTTC. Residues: CASSQDRVAREQFF.

The CDR3 DNA follows: TGTGCCACCACCCACGGCGACGAGCAGTACTTC. Amino acids: CATTHGDEQYF. The V and J genes are TRBV24-1 and TRBJ2-7, with D hard to call. V lost 8 bases and J 5 bases, leaving 9 bases between the germline ends. Looked up from germline, CDR1 is KGHDR and CDR2 is SFDVKD. The CDR3 totals 11 residues.

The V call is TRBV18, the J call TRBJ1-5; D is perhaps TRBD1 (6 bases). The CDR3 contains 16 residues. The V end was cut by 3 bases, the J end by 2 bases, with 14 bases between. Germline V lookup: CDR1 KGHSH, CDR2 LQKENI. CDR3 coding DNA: TGTGCCAGCTCACCGAGGGGGGGCTCAGGCAATCAGCCCCAGCATTTT. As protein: CASSPRGGSGNQPQHF. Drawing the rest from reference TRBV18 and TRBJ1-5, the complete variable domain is NAGVMQNPRHLVRRRGQEARLRCSPMKGHSHVYWYRQLPEEGLKFMVYLQKENIIDESGMPKERFSAEFPKEGPSILRIQQVVRGDSAAYFCASSPRGGSGNQPQHFGDGTRLSIL.

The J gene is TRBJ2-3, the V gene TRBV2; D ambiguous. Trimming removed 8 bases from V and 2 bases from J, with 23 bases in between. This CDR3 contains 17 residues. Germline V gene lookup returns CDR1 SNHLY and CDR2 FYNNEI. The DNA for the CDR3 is TGTGCCAGCGGCCAGTCTTTCCCGCTGTTCGACACAGATACGCAGTATTTT. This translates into CASGQSFPLFDTDTQYF.

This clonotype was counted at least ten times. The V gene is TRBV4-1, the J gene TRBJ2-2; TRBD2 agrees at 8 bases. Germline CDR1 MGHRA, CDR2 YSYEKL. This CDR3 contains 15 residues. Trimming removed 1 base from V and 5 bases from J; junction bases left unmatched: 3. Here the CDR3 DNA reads TGCGCCAGCAGCCAAGGGCTAGCGGGTACCGGGGAGCTGTTTTTT. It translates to CASSQGLAGTGELFF.